This TCR beta chain was profiled in a study of T cells in Graves' hyperthyroidism and ophthalmopathy. Notes on the study in general: Separating ophthalmopathy from stable hyperthyroidism was achieved by a 13 V-J model. In blood, most of the thyroid clonotypes expanded above 0.001 were also present.

Researchers amplified the TCR beta CDR3 regions from RNA transcripts. TCR CDR3 regions were first amplified by RT-PCR with HTBI primers. MiXCR was run by TCRdb on the multiplex PCR reads, yielding one entry per CDR3 protein. This table has 530,000 or so distinct CDR3 sequences, 46% appearing once. A word on this clonotype: Antigen unknown.

This CDR3 is 14 amino acids long. V was shortened by 5 bases and J by 1 base, with 11 bases between the two germline ends. Germline lookup yields CDR1 LGHNA and CDR2 YNFKEQ. Subjects aged 18 to 65 presented with newly diagnosed hyperthyroidism of less than 2 months' duration. Orbital computed tomography, thyroid ultrasound, serum thyroxine and TRAb, and clinical symptoms together informed the diagnoses. What was sequenced was peripheral blood or thyroid tissue (not recorded which). The gene calls are TRBV4-2 and TRBJ2-5, with a weak D call TRBD1 (5 bases). The sequence was collected from a woman in her late teens or twenties with Graves' hyperthyroidism. The CDR3 sequence: CASSTRTFQETQYF. The CDR3 DNA reads TGTGCCAGCAGCACGAGGACATTCCAAGAGACCCAGTACTTC.